The sequence of this T cell receptor beta chain was determined in a study of T cell responses to AZD1222 COVID-19 vaccine (dated by TCRdb to the early 2020s). In terms of the full investigation: A total of 233 trial participants underwent TCR sequencing, of whom some 210 received two doses of AZD1222 and 26 received two doses of the MenACWY control vaccine. Trial participants were enrolled by age into 18-55, 56-69 and 70-plus year subgroups, with about 150, 28 and 57 TCR-sequenced participants respectively.

The CDR3 regions of human TCRbeta chains were analyzed by immunosequencing. The published analysis was carried out like this. Repertoire TCRs were matched against a reference library of SARS-CoV-2-specific TCRs generated with the MIRA antigen-specificity platform. Breadth was defined as the fraction of unique TCRs that were SARS-CoV-2-associated, and depth was defined as the fraction of total T cells that were SARS-CoV-2-associated. Using the MIRA data, each spike-specific TCR was mapped to the spike region that the TCR reacts to and placed in a CD4 or CD8 class. Log10-transformed breadth and depth values were compared by one-way ANOVA with Sidak's multiple comparisons tests. The source is immuneACCESS, and TCRdb retained only in-frame sequences with V and J called. Part of the clones is not carried over; for the studies checked, unresolved V genes explain less than half of this, and the remainder is unexplained. V and J calls plus clone size are reproduced from that table; the DNA served to infer D and trimming. Counted in this sample were approximately 35,000 clones; just over 85% of them appeared once. More than 9.5% of the sample is taken by the ten largest.

Of note for this clone: The antigen this receptor binds is unknown. No base quality values were provided; no much bigger clone lies one nucleotide off.

The sample's time point label, in plain terms: about 28 days (+/-7) after the second vaccine dose. AZD1222 recipients with second doses at about 4 weeks or about 12 weeks were pooled, because spike-specific TCR depth and breadth did not differ between schedules. Vaccinee samples came from UK trials COV001 and COV002, including a single-blind randomized controlled phase 2/3 trial of AZD1222 (ChAdOx1 nCoV-19) in healthy adults. Trial participant PBMC samples were collected at day 0 and day 28 after the second dose for TCRbeta chain sequencing. What the authors observed across the whole study: Participants were mostly white British and included more females than males, and it was suggested by the authors that clonal diversity may have been underestimated. After two AZD1222 doses, both the breadth and the depth of spike-specific TCRs were significantly higher than at day 0 and than in MenACWY recipients. Conclusions about previously exposed vaccinees are limited because only 6 or 7 AZD1222 recipients were SARS-CoV-2 seropositive at baseline. Epitopes outside the regions mutated in the B.1.351 and B.1.1.7 variants were reportedly recognized by nearly half of the unique spike-specific TCRs. The 56-69-year group was small, and its depth increase did not reach significance, likely because of low power. Because no day 14 peak-response samples were available, repertoires were characterized only after the peak T cell response. CD4 TCRs associated with the vaccine covered the entire spike protein, and the dominant responses were in regions 160-218 and 743-854.

The V end gives up 6 bases and the J end 2 bases, leaving 4 bases in the junction not matched to a gene. Its CDR3 holds 12 amino acids, cysteine through phenylalanine. Here the CDR3 DNA is all that survives: 36 bases in frame from base 1. From a lookup of the germline V gene, CDR1 and CDR2 are SQVTM and ANQGSEA. The sequence links TRBV29-1 to TRBJ2-7, with 7 bases matching TRBD1. The source material was peripheral blood, sampled 28 days after the second AZD1222 dose. This clonotype originated in an adult who received the AZD1222 COVID-19 vaccine. The DNA sequence follows: TGCAGCGTACGACAGGGCCCCTACGAGCAGTACTTC. Protein translation: CSVRQGPYEQYF.